The 26 T cell receptor beta chains below all came from one sample that was sequenced in a study of cytomegalovirus exposure and HLA in healthy donors. Vbeta (60) and Jbeta (13) primers were used in the PCR. Data came from immunoSEQ multiplex PCR; TCRdb stores just in-frame clones and leaves some out. The sample carries tens of thousands of clones, approximately 74% recorded once. Sequencing was carried out using PBMCs. These receptors were collected from a woman in her 50s in good health and CMV-seropositive.

This clone came up once. The CDR3 DNA reads as TGTGCCAGCGGGAGGGCTTCCTACGAGCAGTACTTC. Translating it yields CASGRASYEQYF. V usage is TRBV27 and J usage is TRBJ2-7; 7 nucleotides agree with TRBD2. With 8 bases clipped from V and 1 base from J, the junction kept 2 bases outside the gene matches. The CDR3 contains 12 residues. CDR1 and CDR2 (germline): MNHEY, SMNVEV (reference sequence).

This clone was seen a few times. The CDR3, as DNA: TGTGCCAGCAGTGTACTAGCGGCAGGGGTAGGGGAGCTGTTTTTT. Residues: CASSVLAAGVGELFF. V and J are TRBV6-5 and TRBJ2-2, with 8 bases fitting TRBD2. CDR1 MNHEY and CDR2 SVGAGI come from the germline V gene. CDR3 length: 15 residues. V was clipped by 5 bases and J by 8 bases; unmatched bases: 10.

The sample holds one count of this clone. The chain is built from TRBV7-2 and TRBJ1-3; D remains ambiguous. The V gene lost 1 base and the J gene lost 0 bases, with 10 bases spanning the gap. The CDR3 totals 16 residues. From germline, CDR1 is SGHTA and CDR2 FQGNSA. The CDR3 spells CASSLGGPRSGNTIYF. DNA of the CDR3: TGTGCCAGCAGCTTAGGAGGCCCCCGCTCTGGAAACACCATATATTTT.

V and J are TRBV14 and TRBJ2-3, with D possibly being TRBD1 (5 bases). The V end lost 4 bases, the J end lost 0 bases, and 14 bases lay between the germline ends. There are 16 residues in the CDR3. Germline CDR1 reads SGHDN; CDR2 reads FVKESK. The CDR3, as DNA: TGTGCCAGCAGCCGAAGGGGCCCAAGGAGCACAGATACGCAGTATTTT. It translates to CASSRRGPRSTDTQYF.

The rearrangement links TRBV5-4 to TRBJ2-3; 8 bases agree with TRBD2. With 4 bases clipped from V and 3 bases from J, the junction kept 4 bases outside the gene matches. The CDR3 length is 14 residues. CDR1 and CDR2 from the germline V gene are SGHNT and YYREEE (reference sequence). This CDR3 is CASSHSGVTDTQYF. The DNA of the CDR3 is TGTGCCAGCAGCCATAGCGGGGTGACAGATACGCAGTATTTT.

With respect to this clone: Compared with germline, one end of the junction differs, possibly owing to a read error. This chain joins TRBV7-3 and TRBJ1-2; 8 bases are shared with TRBD1. The CDR3 totals 16 residues. The germline CDR1 and CDR2 sequences are SGHTA and FQGTGA. CDR3: CASSLTRGRLNYGYTF. The CDR3 coding sequence is TGTGCCAGCAGCCTAACCAGGGGGCGGCTAAACTATGGCTACACCTTC.

The V call is TRBV7-8, the J call TRBJ2-3; D is possibly TRBD2 (5 bases). The V end lost 5 bases, the J end lost 6 bases, and 9 bases lay between the germline ends. The CDR3 has 12 amino acids. Per germline, CDR1 SGHVS and CDR2 FQNEAQ. The CDR3 region is CASSPLADTQYF. For the CDR3, the DNA is TGTGCCAGCAGCCCGCTAGCCGATACGCAGTATTTT.

V gene TRBV7-8 combines with J gene TRBJ2-1, with 13 bases aligning to TRBD2. Trimming cost V 5 bases and J 5 bases; bases outside gene matches: 6. Germline-derived CDR1 and CDR2 are SGHVS and FQNEAQ. The CDR3 contains 16 residues. CDR3 coding DNA: TGTGCCAGCAGCCCGCCGGGACTAGCGGGAAACAATGAGCAGTTCTTC. This sequence encodes CASSPPGLAGNNEQFF.

This sequence joins TRBV11-1 and TRBJ1-2, with 7 nucleotides matching TRBD1. The CDR3 covers 15 residues. Germline lookup yields CDR1 SGHAT and CDR2 FQDESV (reference sequence). The V and J ends lost 0 bases and 6 bases, in that order; junction bases with no gene match: 7. CDR3 in DNA: TGTGCCAGCAGCTTAGCGGGCAGACAGGGAGATGGCTACACCTTC. As protein: CASSLAGRQGDGYTF.

J is TRBJ1-2 and V is TRBV6-5; D is ambiguous. The V end lost 0 bases, the J end lost 1 base, and 9 bases lay between the germline ends. Germline V CDR1 and CDR2: MNHEY, SVGAGI. This CDR3 spans 15 amino acids. The CDR3 region has the DNA TGTGCCAGCAGTTACTCGTGGCGGAATAACTATGGCTACACCTTC. Amino acids: CASSYSWRNNYGYTF.

The chain recombines TRBV28 with TRBJ1-2; perhaps TRBD1 as D (5 bases). This CDR3 has 12 amino acids. V was shortened by 10 bases and J by 3 bases, with 12 bases between the two germline ends. Germline CDR1 and CDR2: MDHEN and SYDVKM. The CDR3 here is CATNPGYYGYTF. Written as DNA, the CDR3 is TGTGCCACCAACCCAGGGTACTATGGCTACACCTTC.

This chain joins TRBV2 and TRBJ1-2, with D possibly matching TRBD1 (5 bases). V was pared by 7 bases and J by 6 bases, with 15 bases between. CDR1 and CDR2 from the germline V gene are SNHLY and FYNNEI. CDR3 length: 13 amino acids. The CDR3 nucleotides read TGTGCCAGCAAGCAAGGGCAGGGAAATGGCTACACCTTC. Protein sequence: CASKQGQGNGYTF.

The chain is built from TRBV7-2 and TRBJ2-3, with D possibly matching TRBD1 (5 bases). Germline CDR1 and CDR2: SGHTA and FQGNSA. The V end was cut by 1 base, the J end by 1 base, with 9 bases between. CDR3 length: 15 amino acids. CDR3 region: CASSLDARGTDTQYF. The CDR3 coding sequence is TGTGCCAGCAGCTTAGACGCCAGGGGCACAGATACGCAGTATTTT.

This chain joins TRBV29-1 and TRBJ1-2, with TRBD1 matching 8 bases. The CDR3 is made up of 13 amino acids. CDR1 and CDR2 from the germline V gene are SQVTM and ANQGSEA. V dropped 4 bases and J dropped 8; count of bases not matched to a gene: 9. For the CDR3, the DNA is TGCAGCGTTGTGGGTACAGGGGGTGAGGGCTACACCTTC. This translates into CSVVGTGGEGYTF.

The V gene is TRBV7-2, the J gene TRBJ2-1; D is perhaps TRBD1 (6 bases). CDR1 is SGHTA and CDR2 is FQGNSA in the germline V gene. The CDR3 runs 16 residues. Trimming pared 5 bases from V and 3 bases from J, leaving 17 bases between. The chain's CDR3 is CASSPPSGALYNEQFF. In DNA, the CDR3 is TGTGCCAGCAGCCCCCCCTCAGGGGCCCTCTACAATGAGCAGTTCTTC.

This chain connects TRBV19 to TRBJ1-3; 9 bases fit TRBD1. This CDR3 comprises 18 residues. Looked up from germline, CDR1 is LNHDA and CDR2 is SQIVND (reference sequence). Trimming took 2 bases from V and 0 from J; bases not matched to a gene: 8. Here the CDR3 DNA reads TGTGCCAGTAGTATAAGAGCACAGGGGGCCTCCTCTGGAAACACCATATATTTT. It is translated as CASSIRAQGASSGNTIYF.

The V and J genes are TRBV7-9 and TRBJ2-3; 7 positions agree with TRBD1. Trimming took 1 base from V and 0 from J; bases not matched to a gene: 7. CDR1 and CDR2 from the germline V gene are SEHNR and FQNEAQ (reference sequence). The CDR3 consists of 17 residues. CDR3: CASSLGGTGASTDTQYF. In DNA form, the CDR3 reads TGTGCCAGCAGCTTAGGTGGCACAGGGGCAAGCACAGATACGCAGTATTTT.

The sample holds a few counts of this clone. The genes are TRBV28 and TRBJ2-2; 8 bases are shared with TRBD2. The CDR3 is 17 amino acids. V dropped 4 bases and J dropped 7; count of bases not matched to a gene: 14. The germline gives CDR1 MDHEN, CDR2 SYDVKM. CDR3 DNA sequence: TGTGCCAGCAGTTCAATAGCGGGAACGGCCTTAGGCGGGGAGCTGTTTTTT. It is translated as CASSSIAGTALGGELFF. The whole variable domain, filled in from reference TRBV28 and TRBJ2-2, reads DVKVTQSSRYLVKRTGEKVFLECVQDMDHENMFWYRQDPGLGLRLIYFSYDVKMKEKGDIPEGYSVSREKKERFSLILESASTNQTSMYLCASSSIAGTALGGELFFGEGSRLTVL.

The chain carries TRBV4-2 and TRBJ2-1; D ambiguous. Germline CDR1 and CDR2: LGHNA and YNFKEQ. V shed 3 bases and J shed 8 bases, with 5 bases lying between them. The CDR3 runs to 11 residues. CDR3 region: CASSQGDEQFF. In DNA, the CDR3 is TGTGCCAGCAGCCAGGGCGATGAGCAGTTCTTC.

There are a few counts of this clone. CDR3 nucleotides: TGTGCCAGTAGTATAGGAGGGACAAACAAAAACATTCAGTACTTC. The encoded protein is CASSIGGTNKNIQYF. The J gene is TRBJ2-4, the V gene TRBV19; the D gene is possibly TRBD1 (6 bases). V lost 1 base and J 3 bases, leaving 10 bases between the germline ends. This CDR3 region has 15 residues. The V gene's germline CDR1 is LNHDA and CDR2 SQIVND (reference sequence).

This chain uses TRBV6-5 with TRBJ1-2; D remains ambiguous. Trimming took off 0 bases at V and 4 bases at J, with 15 bases between the two ends. The germline gives CDR1 MNHEY, CDR2 SVGAGI. The CDR3 is 16 amino acids. The CDR3 DNA reads TGTGCCAGCAGTTACTCGATGCGGAGAACTTTCTATGGCTACACCTTC. Its translation is CASSYSMRRTFYGYTF.

The J gene is TRBJ1-2, the V gene TRBV15, with D possibly TRBD1 on 5 matching bases. Germline loops: CDR1 LNHNV, CDR2 YYDKDF (reference sequence). The V and J ends lost 1 base and 8 bases respectively, with 11 bases between them. This CDR3 is 13 amino acids long. The CDR3 reads CATSRGGDGGYTF. The DNA of the CDR3 is TGTGCCACCAGCAGAGGGGGCGACGGGGGCTACACCTTC.

The V call is TRBV28, the J call TRBJ2-2; 10 nucleotides line up with TRBD2. The CDR3 covers 15 residues. Germline CDR1 MDHEN, CDR2 SYDVKM. V was clipped by 3 bases and J by 6 bases; unmatched bases: 4. CDR3 sequence reads: CASSLGSGRPGELFF. The CDR3, as DNA: TGTGCCAGCAGTTTGGGTAGCGGGAGGCCCGGGGAGCTGTTTTTT.

The chain is built from TRBV2 and TRBJ2-7; 8 bases match TRBD1. Germline V gives CDR1 SNHLY, CDR2 FYNNEI. This CDR3 is built from 14 residues. V lost 7 bases to trimming and J lost 4 bases; unmatched junction nucleotides: 9. The CDR3 loop reads CASTSGTGVYEQYF. DNA for the CDR3: TGTGCCAGCACGTCGGGGACAGGAGTATACGAGCAGTACTTC.

The genes are TRBV10-3 and TRBJ2-2, with a weak D call TRBD2 (6 bases). The germline V and J ends were trimmed by 0 bases and 2 bases, with 10 bases remaining between them. The germline V gene has CDR1 ENHRY and CDR2 SYGVKD. The CDR3 spans 16 residues. The CDR3 reads CAISESKLANTGELFF. CDR3 DNA sequence: TGTGCCATCAGTGAGTCAAAACTAGCCAACACCGGGGAGCTGTTTTTT.

This clone turned up a few times. The V gene is TRBV7-9, the J gene TRBJ1-1, with unresolved D. Trimming took 7 bases from V and 4 from J, leaving 13 bases between them. Per the germline V gene, CDR1 is SEHNR and CDR2 is FQNEAQ (reference sequence). The CDR3 runs to 13 residues. The CDR3, as DNA: TGTGCCAGCACTCGGGGATTCAGCACTGAAGCTTTCTTT. Its translation: CASTRGFSTEAFF.